This TCR beta chain was profiled in a study of blood T cell repertoires in COVID-19. Study-wide background: The samples span acute and convalescent COVID-19 from the United States, Italy and Spain. From T cells, B-cell-depleted T cells, or PBMCs came the material, which was cDNA or gDNA.

Looked up from germline, CDR1 is LGHDT and CDR2 is YNNKEL (reference sequence). The CDR3 is 15 residues long. Trimming took 4 bases from V and 7 from J; bases not matched to a gene: 8. Under the authors' procedure: From reference gene primer amplification, estimates of nucleated cell counts were derived. The repertoire was sequenced with immunoSEQ multiplex PCR; TCRdb's copy has only in-frame clones and lacks some. That table gives V, J and clone size, and the DNA gave D and trimming. The sample lists 200,000 to 250,000 clones, roughly 92% occurring once. Sequenced material: peripheral blood. The chain couples TRBV3-1 (or the pseudogene TRBV3-2) to TRBJ2-1, with 9 nucleotides matching TRBD1. The sequence came from a man between 60 and 70 years old with COVID-19, enrolled during active disease. CDR3 DNA sequence: TGTGCCAGCAGCCCCCTCGGGACAGGGATAAATGAGCAGTTCTTC. Protein sequence: CASSPLGTGINEQFF.